Reported below is one T cell receptor beta chain. Its antigen is still unknown. This record comes from a study of blood T cells in healthy people across ages. Study-level findings and limits: When set beside aged donors, long-lived donors presented more naive CD4+ cells and higher diversity.

Combining a sample-barcoded 5' primer with a J-beta primer mix, a second PCR ran for roughly 6 to 11 cycles. TCRdb redid the calling of the 5' RACE reads with MiXCR, one entry per CDR3 protein. The sample carries about 1.6 million distinct CDR3 sequences, 34% recorded once. Peripheral blood, approximately 10 milliliters per donor, was collected. Germline V gene lookup returns CDR1 SGHRS and CDR2 YFSETQ. This CDR3 has 14 amino acids. Deletions cut 4 bases from V and 3 bases from J, with 11 bases between. This sequence originates from a woman in her twenties or thirties in good health. Input material: blood. The chain recombines TRBV5-1 with TRBJ2-4; no clear D. The CDR3 reads CASSIDGDKNIQYF. The CDR3, as DNA: TGCGCCAGCAGCATTGACGGAGACAAAAACATTCAGTACTTC.